The 27 T cell receptor beta chains below all came from one sample that was sequenced in a study of cytomegalovirus exposure and HLA in healthy donors. This PCR relied on a set of 60 Vbeta primers and 13 Jbeta primers. Assay used: immunoSEQ multiplex PCR; TCRdb lists only in-frame clones, some missing. The sample shows some 40,000 clones, roughly 80% of them seen only once. The material sequenced was PBMCs. Receptor source: a woman aged 18-29 years in good health and CMV-seropositive.

J is TRBJ2-7 and V is TRBV5-4, with a possible D match to TRBD2 (6 bases). The CDR3 extends over 14 amino acids. V was pared by 4 bases and J by 0 bases, with 11 bases between. Germline V CDR1 and CDR2: SGHNT, YYREEE (reference sequence). The CDR3 sequence is CASSPWGVSYEQYF. The CDR3 bases are TGTGCCAGCAGCCCGTGGGGGGTCTCCTACGAGCAGTACTTC.

The chain recombines TRBV2 with TRBJ2-1, with D possibly TRBD2 on 6 matching bases. This CDR3 has 14 amino acids. From germline, CDR1 is SNHLY and CDR2 FYNNEI. V lost 3 bases and J lost 5, with 11 bases in between. CDR3 loop: CASSDLAPNNEQFF. For the CDR3, the DNA is TGTGCCAGCAGTGACCTAGCGCCTAACAATGAGCAGTTCTTC.

The rearrangement joins TRBV2 to TRBJ2-5; 12 nucleotides line up with TRBD1. The tail of the sequence fits TRBJ2-7 better, so the J call may be wrong. The length of the CDR3 is 14 residues. Germline V CDR1 and CDR2: SNHLY, FYNNEI. The CDR3 is CASKKGQGAYEQYF. The CDR3 DNA sequence: TGTGCCAGTAAGAAGGGACAGGGGGCATACGAGCAGTACTTC.

The chain employs TRBV18 and TRBJ1-1, with TRBD1 identical over 8 bases. This CDR3 has 15 amino acids. After removal of 4 bases from V and 1 base from J, the junction contained 5 bases not matched to a gene. Germline V gene sequence: CDR1 KGHSH, CDR2 LQKENI. The CDR3 region is CASSLQGARNTEAFF. The CDR3 nucleotides are TGTGCCAGCTCACTTCAGGGGGCCAGGAACACTGAAGCTTTCTTT.

The chain employs TRBV4-1 and TRBJ2-1; TRBD2 aligns across 15 bases. CDR3 size: 18 residues. V was clipped by 0 bases and J by 7 bases; unmatched bases: 7. Germline CDR1 is MGHRA and CDR2 is YSYEKL. In nucleotides, the CDR3 is TGCGCCAGCAGCCAAGACCCCCCCGGGACTAGCGGGAGGAATGAGCAGTTCTTC. Protein product: CASSQDPPGTSGRNEQFF.

The rearrangement joins TRBV5-4 to TRBJ1-6, with 7 bases aligning to TRBD1. The CDR3 is made up of 16 amino acids. Trimming at V came to 5 bases and at J to 9 bases, leaving 14 bases not matched to a gene. Per germline, CDR1 SGHNT and CDR2 YYREEE (reference sequence). The CDR3 DNA reads TGTGCCAGCAGTTTTGGACAGGCCAAAGGGAGTTCACCCCTCCACTTT. This gives the protein CASSFGQAKGSSPLHF.

The chain recombines TRBV4-2 with TRBJ1-6, with 8 bases fitting TRBD1. Germline loops: CDR1 LGHNA, CDR2 YNFKEQ. The CDR3 spans 14 residues. Trimming cost V 3 bases and J 10 bases; bases outside gene matches: 5. CDR3 sequence reads: CASSQGQEQSPLHF. CDR3 nucleotides: TGTGCCAGCAGCCAGGGACAGGAACAATCACCCCTCCACTTT.

The chain employs TRBV7-2 and TRBJ2-7, with D unresolved. The length of the CDR3 is 13 residues. Trimming took 5 bases from V and 3 from J, leaving 11 bases between them. Looked up from germline, CDR1 is SGHTA and CDR2 is FQGNSA. The CDR3 sequence: CASSHQQNYEQYF. CDR3 nucleotide sequence: TGTGCCAGCAGCCACCAACAGAACTACGAGCAGTACTTC.

J is TRBJ1-6 and V is TRBV6-6; 8 bases are shared with TRBD1. The V segment lost 6 bases and the J segment 6 bases; nucleotides outside the gene matches: 7. Per the germline V gene, CDR1 is MNHNY and CDR2 is SVGAGI (reference sequence). CDR3 size: 15 residues. The CDR3 is CASSKRTGINSPLHF. Here the CDR3 DNA reads TGTGCCAGCAGCAAGAGGACAGGGATTAATTCACCCCTCCACTTT.

CDR3 sequence (DNA): TGTGCCAGCAGCTTTGAGACGGCTAGTGTGGCCGGGGAGCTGTTTTTT. This sequence encodes CASSFETASVAGELFF. The chain is built from TRBV7-6 and TRBJ2-2; no clear D. The V end lost 3 bases, the J end lost 6 bases, and 17 bases lay between the germline ends. CDR1 and CDR2 (germline): SGHVS, FNYEAQ. The CDR3 runs 16 residues.

V is TRBV28 and J is TRBJ2-2; D not resolved. The germline V and J ends were trimmed by 6 bases and 4 bases, with 6 bases remaining between them. Germline CDR1 MDHEN, CDR2 SYDVKM. The CDR3 spans 12 residues. The CDR3 nucleotides are TGTGCCAGCAGAATTCTCACCGGGGAGCTGTTTTTT. Protein product: CASRILTGELFF.

The chain combines TRBV6-1 with TRBJ1-1, with D perhaps TRBD1 (5 bases). Germline assignment: CDR1 MNHNS and CDR2 SASEGT. The V end lost 6 bases, the J end lost 3 bases, and 11 bases lay between the germline ends. The CDR3 covers 13 residues. CDR3 sequence (DNA): TGTGCCAGCAGCAGGGTCTGGGACACTGAAGCTTTCTTT. It is translated as CASSRVWDTEAFF.

V gene TRBV7-3 combines with J gene TRBJ2-7; 10 positions agree with TRBD1. J gave up 3 bases and V 5 bases, and 10 bases lay outside the gene matches. The CDR3 loop spans 16 amino acids. From germline, CDR1 is SGHTA and CDR2 FQGTGA. CDR3 residues: CASSLNAGTGVYEQYF. The CDR3 bases are TGTGCCAGCAGCCTAAACGCCGGGACAGGGGTCTACGAGCAGTACTTC.

Worth noting for this clone: Other nucleotide sequences from this sample produce the same CDR3. This chain links TRBV4-2 with TRBJ2-5, with TRBD2 matching over 11 bases. V shed 1 base, J shed 5 bases, and the junction held 9 bases outside the gene matches. Germline assignment: CDR1 LGHNA and CDR2 YNFKEQ. The CDR3 covers 17 residues. Here the CDR3 DNA reads TGTGCCAGCAGCCAAGGCACTAGCGGGGGAGCACTGGAGACCCAGTACTTC. This gives the protein CASSQGTSGGALETQYF.

V gene TRBV19 combines with J gene TRBJ2-3, with 8 bases matching TRBD2. The germline V gene encodes CDR1 LNHDA and CDR2 SQIVND (reference sequence). There are 14 residues in the CDR3. The ends lost 5 bases at V and 6 bases at J; junction bases unmatched: 7. For the CDR3, the DNA is TGTGCCAGTAGTTCTAGCGGGCGGCGGGATACGCAGTATTTT. Translation: CASSSSGRRDTQYF.

The chain uses TRBV7-9 and TRBJ2-1; possible D gene TRBD2, 6 bases. The CDR3 spans 15 residues. The V end lost 6 bases, the J end lost 7 bases, and 19 bases lay between the germline ends. The germline V gene has CDR1 SEHNR and CDR2 FQNEAQ (reference sequence). The CDR3 here is CASSSPERAGNEQFF. The CDR3 region has the DNA TGTGCCAGCAGTTCCCCGGAGAGGGCGGGGAATGAGCAGTTCTTC.

The chain combines TRBV15 with TRBJ1-5; 9 bases agree with TRBD1. The V and J ends lost 6 bases and 0 bases, in that order; junction bases with no gene match: 0. This CDR3 is 14 amino acids long. The germline gives CDR1 LNHNV, CDR2 YYDKDF (reference sequence). The chain's CDR3 is CATRQGASNQPQHF. CDR3 sequence (DNA): TGTGCCACCAGACAGGGGGCTAGCAATCAGCCCCAGCATTTT.

V gene TRBV19 combines with J gene TRBJ2-1, with D possibly TRBD2 on 5 matching bases. Germline CDR1 reads LNHDA; CDR2 reads SQIVND (reference sequence). Between the trimmed V and J ends, which lost 2 bases and 6 bases, there was a span of 17 bases. The CDR3 extends over 16 amino acids. CDR3 amino acids: CASSIQRSNRGNEQFF. The DNA of the CDR3 is TGTGCCAGTAGTATACAGCGGTCCAATCGGGGCAATGAGCAGTTCTTC.

V is TRBV6-5 and J is TRBJ2-1; 7 bases are shared with TRBD1. The germline V gene has CDR1 MNHEY and CDR2 SVGAGI. The CDR3 loop spans 15 amino acids. The trim removed 7 bases at V and 3 bases at J, leaving 9 bases unmatched. The CDR3 DNA follows: TGTGCCAGCACCCTCGAGGCAGGGGGCTACAATGAGCAGTTCTTC. Translation: CASTLEAGGYNEQFF.

This clone occurred a few times. The chain recombines TRBV27 with TRBJ1-4, with a weak D call TRBD1 (6 bases). V shed 3 bases and J shed 4 bases, with 15 bases lying between them. CDR1 MNHEY and CDR2 SMNVEV come from the germline V gene (reference sequence). The CDR3 totals 16 residues. The CDR3 region is CASSLGAFVGNEKLFF. In nucleotides, the CDR3 is TGTGCCAGCAGTTTGGGGGCATTCGTGGGTAATGAAAAACTGTTTTTT.

V usage is TRBV6-6 and J usage is TRBJ2-2; 9 bases line up with TRBD1. Losses at the gene ends were 10 bases for V and 7 bases for J; bases not matched to a gene: 10. Germline V gives CDR1 MNHNY, CDR2 SVGAGI (reference sequence). This CDR3 is 14 amino acids long. The chain's CDR3 is CATLGTGRGGELFF. The CDR3 DNA reads as TGTGCCACACTGGGGACAGGGAGGGGCGGGGAGCTGTTTTTT.

The rearrangement uses TRBV11-2 and TRBJ2-7; 9 nucleotides line up with TRBD1. The CDR3 consists of 16 residues. Germline CDR1 is SGHAT and CDR2 is FQNNGV. Trimming at V came to 3 bases and at J to 3 bases, leaving 9 bases not matched to a gene. This CDR3 reads CASSLGDRVWDYEQYF. The DNA for the CDR3 is TGTGCCAGCAGCTTGGGGGACAGGGTCTGGGACTACGAGCAGTACTTC.

This clone showed up just once. The chain employs TRBV4-3 and TRBJ2-3, with TRBD2 matching over 9 bases. Germline V gene sequence: CDR1 LGHNA, CDR2 YSLEER. V dropped 0 bases and J dropped 5; count of bases not matched to a gene: 9. The CDR3 runs to 17 residues. The CDR3 DNA is TGCGCCAGCAGCCAAGATCCAGCTAGCGGGGTCCTAGATACGCAGTATTTT. Amino acids: CASSQDPASGVLDTQYF.

This clone is medium-sized. The chain links TRBV6-5 to TRBJ2-1; 10 bases align to TRBD2. The CDR3 has 15 amino acids. Trimming took 0 bases from V and 6 from J; bases not matched to a gene: 2. Germline CDR1 is MNHEY and CDR2 is SVGAGI. The CDR3 sequence is CASSYSSGGPNEQFF. DNA of the CDR3: TGTGCCAGCAGTTACTCTAGCGGGGGGCCCAATGAGCAGTTCTTC.

V gene TRBV29-1 combines with J gene TRBJ2-3; 7 bases line up with TRBD2. Germline lookup yields CDR1 SQVTM and CDR2 ANQGSEA. This CDR3 has 14 residues. V lost 4 bases, J lost 3 bases, and 7 bases stayed unmatched. The CDR3 is CSVGAGDVTDTQYF. The CDR3, as DNA: TGCAGCGTTGGGGCGGGAGACGTGACAGATACGCAGTATTTT.

The chain joins TRBV10-3 to TRBJ1-4; tentative D call: TRBD1 (5 bases). This CDR3 comprises 13 residues. The germline V gene has CDR1 ENHRY and CDR2 SYGVKD. Trimming removed 2 bases from V and 5 bases from J, with 6 bases in between. For the CDR3, the DNA is TGTGCCATCAGTGAGGGGGCGAATGAAAAACTGTTTTTT. Translation gives CAISEGANEKLFF.

This sequence joins TRBV14 and TRBJ2-1; 9 bases map to TRBD2. Germline CDR1 reads SGHDN; CDR2 reads FVKESK. The length of the CDR3 is 15 residues. After removal of 6 bases from V and 7 bases from J, the junction contained 10 bases not matched to a gene. The CDR3 nucleotides read TGTGCCAGCAGGCGTAGCGGGAGAGGGAGGAATGAGCAGTTCTTC. It codes for CASRRSGRGRNEQFF.